Following are 9 T cell receptor beta chains from one sample sequenced in a study of human thymus T cells. Generated by immunoSEQ multiplex PCR, the TCRdb table keeps only in-frame clones and is missing some. This sample has some 50,000 clones; roughly 94% occur once, and the top ten carry approximately 0.15%. Sample: blood. The receptors stem from a girl in the first two years of life with a congenital heart defect but otherwise immunologically healthy.

The chain has TRBV7-9 and TRBJ1-5, with D perhaps matching TRBD1 (5 bases). The CDR3 totals 18 residues. V shed 5 bases and J shed 1 base, with 21 bases lying between them. Per germline, CDR1 SEHNR and CDR2 FQNEAQ (reference sequence). DNA of the CDR3: TGTGCCAGCAGCCCTAGTGACTCAGGGCGTCCAAGCAATCAGCCCCAGCATTTT. Protein product: CASSPSDSGRPSNQPQHF.

The chain carries TRBV5-6 and TRBJ2-3, with 7 bases lining up with TRBD2. CDR3 length equals 14 residues. Germline lookup yields CDR1 SGHDT and CDR2 YYEEEE. Trimming removed 6 bases from V and 0 bases from J; junction bases left unmatched: 4. The CDR3 here is CASTFSGSTDTQYF. CDR3 coding DNA: TGTGCCAGCACCTTTAGCGGGAGCACAGATACGCAGTATTTT. Full variable domain (remainder filled in from reference TRBV5-6 and TRBJ2-3): DAGVTQSPTHLIKTRGQQVTLRCSPKSGHDTVSWYQQALGQGPQFIFQYYEEEERQRGNFPDRFSGHQFPNYSSELNVNALLLGDSALYLCASTFSGSTDTQYFGPGTRLTVL.

The chain is built from TRBV4-2 and TRBJ2-1; D is undetermined. The CDR3 is made up of 16 amino acids. The ends were cut back, 2 bases at V and 4 bases at J, with 15 bases in the middle. The germline V gene has CDR1 LGHNA and CDR2 YNFKEQ. CDR3 DNA sequence: TGTGCCAGCAGCCAATCACGTGGGCAGAGTTACAATGAGCAGTTCTTC. Protein product: CASSQSRGQSYNEQFF.

The V call is TRBV5-1, the J call TRBJ2-5, with D possibly being TRBD1 or TRBD2 (5 bases each). The V end lost 3 bases, the J end lost 4 bases, and 10 bases lay between the germline ends. The CDR3 contains 13 residues. Germline V CDR1 and CDR2: SGHRS, YFSETQ. The CDR3 sequence is CASSSPGPETQYF. The CDR3, as DNA: TGCGCCAGCAGCTCGCCGGGACCAGAGACCCAGTACTTC.

V is TRBV10-3 and J is TRBJ2-7, with 8 bases aligning to TRBD1. Per the germline V gene, CDR1 is ENHRY and CDR2 is SYGVKD. J was trimmed by 3 bases and V by 0 bases; bases with no gene match: 4. The CDR3 has 15 amino acids. CDR3 coding DNA: TGTGCCATCAGTGAGTCCCCACAGGGGGACTACGAGCAGTACTTC. Translating gives CAISESPQGDYEQYF.

The chain recombines TRBV7-9 with TRBJ2-1; the match to TRBD2 covers 7 bases. The CDR3 length is 12 residues. CDR1 is SEHNR, CDR2 FQNEAQ, per germline (reference sequence). With V trimmed by 5 bases and J by 14 bases, 9 bases remained unmatched. The CDR3 is CASSSKAGREFF. For the CDR3, the DNA is TGTGCCAGCAGCAGTAAAGCGGGAAGGGAGTTCTTC.

V gene TRBV27 combines with J gene TRBJ2-3, with D perhaps matching TRBD2 (6 bases). Per the germline V gene, CDR1 is MNHEY and CDR2 is SMNVEV (reference sequence). The V gene lost 2 bases and the J gene lost 3 bases, with 18 bases spanning the gap. The length of the CDR3 is 17 residues. CDR3 bases: TGTGCCAGCAGTTTAAACCCCGCCCCCGGGGGAACAGATACGCAGTATTTT. Amino acid sequence: CASSLNPAPGGTDTQYF.

The CDR3 DNA follows: TGCGCCAGCAGCCCTCGACCGGACCGCCAAGATACGCAGTATTTT. It specifies CASSPRPDRQDTQYF. This chain uses TRBV4-3 with TRBJ2-3; D unresolved. V lost 4 bases, J lost 5 bases, and 16 bases lay in between. Germline assignment: CDR1 LGHNA and CDR2 YSLEER. CDR3 length: 15 residues.

This chain joins TRBV2 and TRBJ2-7; D assignment may be TRBD1 or TRBD2 (6 bases each). This CDR3 has 14 residues. Looked up from germline, CDR1 is SNHLY and CDR2 is FYNNEI. V dropped 3 bases and J dropped 2 bases, with 11 bases sitting between them. CDR3: CASSDWGAPYEQYF. The CDR3 DNA reads TGTGCCAGCAGTGATTGGGGGGCGCCCTACGAGCAGTACTTC.